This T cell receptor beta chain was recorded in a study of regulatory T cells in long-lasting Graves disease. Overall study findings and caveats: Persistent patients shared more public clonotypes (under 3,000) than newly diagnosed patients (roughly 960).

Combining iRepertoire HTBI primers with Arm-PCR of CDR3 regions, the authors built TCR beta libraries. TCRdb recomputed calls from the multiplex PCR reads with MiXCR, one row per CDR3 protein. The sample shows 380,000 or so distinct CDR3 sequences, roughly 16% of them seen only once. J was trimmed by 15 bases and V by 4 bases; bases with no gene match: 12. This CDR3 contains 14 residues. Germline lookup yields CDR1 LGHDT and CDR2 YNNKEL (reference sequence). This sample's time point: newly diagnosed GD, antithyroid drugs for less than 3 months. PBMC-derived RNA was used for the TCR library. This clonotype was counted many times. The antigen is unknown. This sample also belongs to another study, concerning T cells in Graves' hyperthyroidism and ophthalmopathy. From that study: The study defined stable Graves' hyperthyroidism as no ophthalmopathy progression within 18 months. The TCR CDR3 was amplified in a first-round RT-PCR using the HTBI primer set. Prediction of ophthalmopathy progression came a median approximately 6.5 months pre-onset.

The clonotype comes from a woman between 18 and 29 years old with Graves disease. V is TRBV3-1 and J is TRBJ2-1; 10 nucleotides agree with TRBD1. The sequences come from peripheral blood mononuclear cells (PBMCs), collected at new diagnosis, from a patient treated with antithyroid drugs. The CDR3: CASSPLGKGQGLFF. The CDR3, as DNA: TGTGCCAGCAGCCCTCTGGGAAAGGGACAGGGGCTGTTCTTC.